The sequence of this T cell receptor (beta chain) was determined in a study of beta chain features in type 1 diabetes. The CDR3 has 14 amino acids. Germline CDR1 is SQVTM and CDR2 is ANQGSEA. V shed 5 bases and J shed 2 bases, with 13 bases lying between them. The study reverse transcribed the entire isolated RNA, so it sequenced expressed TCRB transcripts. Profiled with immunoSEQ multiplex PCR; TCRdb holds only in-frame clones, not every one. This sample has 350,000 to 450,000 clones, with approximately 16% found just once. This rearrangement joins TRBV29-1 to TRBJ1-5; D possibly corresponds to TRBD1 (5 bases). This TCR came from a woman between 18 and 29 years old in good health. The sequenced sample was naive CD4+ T cells from blood. CDR3 in amino acids: CSVPAEGGNQPQHF. In nucleotides, the CDR3 is TGCAGCGTTCCAGCCGAAGGGGGCAATCAGCCCCAGCATTTT.